A selection of T cell receptor beta chains follows, all from one sample in a study of blood T cell repertoires in COVID-19. Assay: immunoSEQ multiplex PCR; the TCRdb copy retains only in-frame clones and omits some. The sample has 400,000 to 500,000 clones, approximately 90% seen once. Sequencing was done on a sample of PBMCs or T cells enriched from blood (not recorded which). Receptor source: a young woman who had been exposed to COVID-19. Each CDR3 is given with its conserved first and last residue. D genes are given only for firm matches. Not every row has a clone size; where given, it reads once, few, many or a size class.

v_call,j_call,d_call,clone_size,cdr3_nt,cdr3_aa
TRBV10-3,TRBJ2-7,-,once,TGTGCCATCAGTGAGCTATCTACCTCCGAGCAGTACTTC,CAISELSTSEQYF
TRBV6-2/TRBV6-3,TRBJ2-2,TRBD2,-,TGTGCCAGCAGTTGGCCTAGCGGGAGGTCGAACACCGGGGAGCTGTTTTTT,CASSWPSGRSNTGELFF
TRBV5-3,TRBJ2-1,TRBD2,-,TGTGCCAGAAGATTGGAAGCTAGCGGGGGGTTTTACAATGAGCAGTTCTTC,CARRLEASGGFYNEQFF
TRBV19,TRBJ1-1,-,once,TGTGCCAGTAGTATTTCGGGGAGCACTGAAGCTTTCTTT,CASSISGSTEAFF
TRBV15,TRBJ2-5,-,-,TGTGCCACCAGCACGAGGGCGGAAGAGACCCAGTACTTC,CATSTRAEETQYF
TRBV5-4,TRBJ2-2,TRBD1,few,TGTGCCAGCAGCCCACAGGGGATAGGCGGGGAGCTGTTTTTT,CASSPQGIGGELFF
TRBV7-3,TRBJ2-3,-,-,TGTGCCAGCAGCCAAAACAGTAATACGCAGTATTTT,CASSQNSNTQYF
TRBV18,TRBJ1-4,-,-,TGTGCCAGCTCACCAGGAGACGAAAAACTGTTTTTT,CASSPGDEKLFF
TRBV2,TRBJ2-7,-,-,TGTGCCAGCAGTGTGCGGGGAACCTACGAGCAGTACTTC,CASSVRGTYEQYF
TRBV28,TRBJ2-7,TRBD1,-,TGTGCCAGCACGAGGGGGCGCCGTTACGAGCAGTACTTC,CASTRGRRYEQYF
TRBV28,TRBJ2-7,-,once,TGTGCCAGCAGTTTAACATACGAGCAGTACTTC,CASSLTYEQYF
TRBV27,TRBJ1-6,-,-,TGTGCCAGCAGTTTAAACCCGCAGGTTAATTCACCCCTCCACTTT,CASSLNPQVNSPLHF
TRBV5-1,TRBJ2-2,-,-,TGCGCCAGCAGCTTTGACTACTACACCGGGGAGCTGTTTTTT,CASSFDYYTGELFF